This T cell receptor (beta chain) was sequenced during a study of technical replicates of blood from several donors. CDR1 and CDR2 from the germline V gene are MNHEY and SMNVEV (reference sequence). The ends lost 10 bases at V and 7 bases at J; junction bases unmatched: 14. CDR3 length: 14 residues. Sequenced by immunoSEQ multiplex PCR; TCRdb stores in-frame clones only, minus some. Of 80,000 or so clones listed, around 94% are singletons. The material sequenced was T cells isolated from PBMCs. J is TRBJ1-2 and V is TRBV27; 8 bases match TRBD1. The origin of this receptor is a human donor in good health. The CDR3 protein is CATLPTDRAGGYTF. CDR3 DNA sequence: TGTGCCACCCTCCCGACGGACAGGGCGGGTGGCTACACCTTC.